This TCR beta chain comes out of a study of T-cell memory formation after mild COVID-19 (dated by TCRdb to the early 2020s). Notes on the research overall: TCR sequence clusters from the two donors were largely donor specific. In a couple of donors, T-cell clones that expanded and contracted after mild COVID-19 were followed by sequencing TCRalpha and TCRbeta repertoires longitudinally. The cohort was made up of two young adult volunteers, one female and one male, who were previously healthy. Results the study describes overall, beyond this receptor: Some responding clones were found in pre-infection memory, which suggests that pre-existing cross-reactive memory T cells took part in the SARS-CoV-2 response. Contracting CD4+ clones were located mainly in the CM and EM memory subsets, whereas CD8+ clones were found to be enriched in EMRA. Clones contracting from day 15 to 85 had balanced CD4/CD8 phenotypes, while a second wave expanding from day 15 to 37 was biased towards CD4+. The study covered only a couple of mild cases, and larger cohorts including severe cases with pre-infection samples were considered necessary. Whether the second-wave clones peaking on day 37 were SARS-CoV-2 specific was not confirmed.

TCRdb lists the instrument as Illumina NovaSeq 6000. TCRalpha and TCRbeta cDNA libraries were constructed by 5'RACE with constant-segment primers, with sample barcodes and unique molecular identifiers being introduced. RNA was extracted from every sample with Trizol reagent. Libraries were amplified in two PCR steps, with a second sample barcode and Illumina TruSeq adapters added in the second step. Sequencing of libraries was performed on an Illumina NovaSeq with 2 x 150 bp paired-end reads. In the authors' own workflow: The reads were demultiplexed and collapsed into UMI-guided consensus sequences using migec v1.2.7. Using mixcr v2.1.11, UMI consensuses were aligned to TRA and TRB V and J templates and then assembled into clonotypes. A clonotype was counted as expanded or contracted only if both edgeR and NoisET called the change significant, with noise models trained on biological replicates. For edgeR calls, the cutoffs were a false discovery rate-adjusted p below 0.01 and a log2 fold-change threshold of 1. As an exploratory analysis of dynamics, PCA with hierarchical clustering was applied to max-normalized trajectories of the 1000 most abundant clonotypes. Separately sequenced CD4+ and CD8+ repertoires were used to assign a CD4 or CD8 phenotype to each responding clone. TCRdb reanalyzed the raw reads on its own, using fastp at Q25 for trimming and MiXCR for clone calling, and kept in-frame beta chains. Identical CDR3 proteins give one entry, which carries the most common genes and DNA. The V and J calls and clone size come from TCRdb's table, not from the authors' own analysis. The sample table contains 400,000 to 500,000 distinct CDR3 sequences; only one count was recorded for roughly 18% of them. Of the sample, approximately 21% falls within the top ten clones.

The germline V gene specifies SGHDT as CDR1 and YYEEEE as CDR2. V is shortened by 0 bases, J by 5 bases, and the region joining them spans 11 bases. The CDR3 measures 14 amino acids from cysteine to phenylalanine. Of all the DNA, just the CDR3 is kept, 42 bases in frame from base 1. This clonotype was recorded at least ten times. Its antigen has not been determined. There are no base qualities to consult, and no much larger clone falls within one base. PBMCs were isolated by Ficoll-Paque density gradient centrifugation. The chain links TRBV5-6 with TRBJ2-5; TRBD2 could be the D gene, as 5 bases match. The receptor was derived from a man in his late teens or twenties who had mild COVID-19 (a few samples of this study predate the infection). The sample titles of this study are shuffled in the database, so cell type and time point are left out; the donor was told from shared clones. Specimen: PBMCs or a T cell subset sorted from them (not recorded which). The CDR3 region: CASSLAGVSETQYF. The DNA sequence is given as TGTGCCAGCAGCTTGGCCGGGGTCTCGGAGACCCAGTACTTC.